Listed here is a single TCR beta chain. Trimming removed 5 bases from V and 9 bases from J, with 16 bases in between. CDR1 and CDR2 from the germline V gene are LGHNA and YSLEER. This CDR3 is 13 amino acids long. As processed by the authors: Estimates of nucleated cell counts were drawn from the amplification of reference gene primers. TCRdb's copy holds only in-frame clones and misses some; the assay was immunoSEQ multiplex PCR. D and trimming come from the DNA, and the V and J calls and clone size come from that table. Of roughly 130,000 clones listed, almost 85% are singletons. The source of the sample is a study of blood T cell repertoires in COVID-19. Study overall: Samples taken during acute and convalescent COVID-19 were collected in the United States, Italy and Spain. T cells, B-cell-depleted T cells, or PBMCs supplied cDNA or gDNA.

The sequenced sample was PBMCs or T cells enriched from blood (not recorded which). This chain joins TRBV4-3 and TRBJ2-5, with D possibly being TRBD2 (6 bases). The TCR originated in a man aged 40-49 years with acute COVID-19. CDR3 in DNA: TGCGCCAGCAGCGTCTCGGGAGCAAGTCCCCAGTACTTC. This sequence encodes CASSVSGASPQYF.